Listed here are 21 T cell receptor beta chains from one sample, sequenced in a study of cytomegalovirus exposure and HLA in healthy donors. The PCR made use of 60 Vbeta and 13 Jbeta primers. Sequenced by immunoSEQ multiplex PCR; TCRdb stores in-frame clones only, minus some. The profile covers about 100,000 clones, with less than 80% appearing a single time and around 3% taken by the ten largest. Material for sequencing was PBMCs. Receptors were obtained from a woman in her thirties or forties in good health and CMV-seronegative.

The sample holds a few counts of this clone. One end of the junction is discordant with germline, which a read error may explain. The chain links TRBV7-2 to TRBJ1-2; 12 nucleotides agree with TRBD1. The CDR3 loop spans 15 amino acids. Germline V lookup: CDR1 SGHTA, CDR2 FQGNSA. CDR3 nucleotide sequence: TGTGCCAGCAGCCTAGCGGGACAGGGGGCATTCGGCTACACCTTC. It specifies CASSLAGQGAFGYTF.

This chain joins TRBV19 and TRBJ2-6; D not certain. V gave up 4 bases and J gave up 0 bases, with 13 bases separating them. The germline V gene encodes CDR1 LNHDA and CDR2 SQIVND (reference sequence). This CDR3 region has 17 residues. CDR3 region: CASSNLNSYSGANVLTF. The CDR3 region has the DNA TGTGCCAGTAGTAATTTAAACAGTTACTCTGGGGCCAACGTCCTGACTTTC.

This chain uses TRBV4-1 with TRBJ2-7; 7 bases match TRBD2. The length of the CDR3 is 14 residues. Germline V gives CDR1 MGHRA, CDR2 YSYEKL. V shed 8 bases, J shed 6 bases, and the junction held 13 bases outside the gene matches. DNA of the CDR3: TGCGCCAGCCGGGAGGAGATTAGCCGGGGCGAGCAGTACTTC. This translates into CASREEISRGEQYF.

This chain joins TRBV2 and TRBJ1-3; D is possibly TRBD1 (6 bases). The CDR3 length is 15 residues. Looked up from germline, CDR1 is SNHLY and CDR2 is FYNNEI. V lost 6 bases to trimming and J lost 0 bases, with 12 bases between them. The CDR3 protein is CASRQGQYSGNTIYF. DNA for the CDR3: TGTGCCAGCAGGCAGGGACAATACTCTGGAAACACCATATATTTT. Full variable domain (outside the CDR3, taken from reference TRBV2 and TRBJ1-3): EPEVTQTPSHQVTQMGQEVILRCVPISNHLYFYWYRQILGQKVEFLVSFYNNEISEKSEIFDDQFSVERPDGSNFTLKIRSTKLEDSAMYFCASRQGQYSGNTIYFGEGSWLTVV.

J is TRBJ2-3 and V is TRBV19, with TRBD2 matching 7 bases. Germline CDR1 LNHDA, CDR2 SQIVND (reference sequence). The CDR3 consists of 15 residues. V gave up 3 bases and J gave up 1 base; unmatched junction bases: 4. The CDR3 here is CASSIDSGRTDTQYF. The CDR3 DNA reads as TGTGCCAGTAGTATCGATAGCGGGCGCACAGATACGCAGTATTTT. The entire variable domain, with the rest obtained from reference TRBV19 and TRBJ2-3, is as follows: DGGITQSPKYLFRKEGQNVTLSCEQNLNHDAMYWYRQDPGQGLRLIYYSQIVNDFQKGDIAEGYSVSREKKESFPLTVTSAQKNPTAFYLCASSIDSGRTDTQYFGPGTRLTVL.

V gene TRBV19 combines with J gene TRBJ2-7, with 9 bases matching TRBD1. The CDR3 has 12 amino acids. The V gene end was trimmed by 6 bases and the J gene end by 4 bases; junction bases not matched to a gene: 1. CDR1 and CDR2 (germline): LNHDA, SQIVND (reference sequence). The CDR3 DNA is TGTGCCAGTAGGGACAGGGGTTACGAGCAGTACTTC. This sequence encodes CASRDRGYEQYF.

This clone was found a few times. This sequence joins TRBV6-1 and TRBJ1-2, with D possibly TRBD1 on 6 matching bases. Germline CDR1 MNHNS, CDR2 SASEGT. This CDR3 contains 14 residues. Trimming cost V 6 bases and J 0 bases, with 11 bases left between them. The CDR3 reads CASRLGTTNYGYTF. DNA of the CDR3: TGTGCCAGCAGACTCGGGACAACTAACTATGGCTACACCTTC.

The chain couples TRBV6-6 to TRBJ2-5; 9 bases are shared with TRBD1. Germline V gene data show CDR1 as MNHNY and CDR2 as SVGAGI (reference sequence). The CDR3 contains 14 residues. J lost 5 bases, V lost 6 bases, and 7 bases had no gene match. CDR3 nucleotide sequence: TGTGCCAGCAGACTCACAGGGGGCGATGAGACCCAGTACTTC. Amino acids: CASRLTGGDETQYF.

The chain employs TRBV5-4 and TRBJ2-3; TRBD2 aligns across 9 bases. Germline CDR1 and CDR2: SGHNT and YYREEE (reference sequence). This CDR3 is 15 amino acids long. V lost 4 bases, J lost 5 bases, and 8 bases stayed unmatched. The CDR3 bases are TGTGCCAGCAGCGGCGCGGGGGGGGCGGGAGATACGCAGTATTTT. Encoded protein: CASSGAGGAGDTQYF.

This chain connects TRBV27 to TRBJ1-5; D is unclear. V lost 2 bases and J 11 bases, leaving 16 bases between the germline ends. Germline V gives CDR1 MNHEY, CDR2 SMNVEV (reference sequence). The length of the CDR3 is 14 residues. The CDR3 sequence is CASSLRGQPAAQHF. The DNA for the CDR3 is TGTGCCAGCAGTTTACGAGGGCAGCCCGCAGCCCAGCATTTT.

This chain connects TRBV14 to TRBJ1-4; D is undetermined. In germline, CDR1 is SGHDN, CDR2 FVKESK. The CDR3 sequence is 14 residues long. Trimming stripped 1 base from V and 10 bases from J, with 13 bases between. For the CDR3, the DNA is TGTGCCAGCAGCCAAGTCCGCGGTGACGGAAAACTGTTTTTT. It specifies CASSQVRGDGKLFF.

The chain couples TRBV5-6 to TRBJ1-5; tentative D call: TRBD1 (5 bases). Trimming left V 0 bases short and J 4 bases short, with 14 bases between. Germline CDR1 SGHDT, CDR2 YYEEEE. The CDR3 consists of 16 residues. The CDR3 reads CASSLAELGGNQPQHF. In nucleotides, the CDR3 is TGTGCCAGCAGCTTGGCCGAGTTGGGGGGAAATCAGCCCCAGCATTTT.

This chain connects TRBV30 to TRBJ2-2; the D gene is possibly TRBD1 (6 bases). The V gene lost 6 bases and the J gene lost 1 base, with 18 bases spanning the gap. CDR3 length equals 16 residues. In germline, CDR1 is GTSNPN, CDR2 SVGIG (reference sequence). CDR3 sequence reads: CACSVQGLGNTGELFF. The CDR3 DNA follows: TGTGCCTGTTCCGTACAGGGCCTGGGGAACACCGGGGAGCTGTTTTTT.

DNA for the CDR3: TGTGCCAGCAGTCCTATGGGGGGGGGCCCCTACAATGAGCAGTTCTTC. Protein product: CASSPMGGGPYNEQFF. The V and J genes are TRBV28 and TRBJ2-1; D might be TRBD2 (7 bases). This CDR3 contains 16 residues. V shed 5 bases and J shed 2 bases, with 16 bases lying between them. CDR1 is MDHEN and CDR2 is SYDVKM in the germline V gene.

This chain uses TRBV11-2 with TRBJ2-3, with a weak D call TRBD2 (6 bases). The germline CDR1 and CDR2 sequences are SGHAT and FQNNGV. V lost 5 bases to trimming and J lost 4 bases, with 13 bases between them. The CDR3 has 14 residues. CDR3 sequence reads: CASSRRARSDTQYF. CDR3 DNA: TGTGCCAGCAGCCGGAGGGCCAGATCAGATACGCAGTATTTT.

The chain employs TRBV6-6 and TRBJ1-5; D not resolved. CDR1 and CDR2 (germline): MNHNY, SVGAGI (reference sequence). The ends were cut back, 7 bases at V and 1 base at J, with 5 bases in the middle. The CDR3 is 12 residues long. The CDR3 spells CASNGSNQPQHF. The CDR3 DNA reads as TGTGCCAGCAACGGGAGCAATCAGCCCCAGCATTTT.

V usage is TRBV5-5 and J usage is TRBJ1-1; D is unclear. Looked up from germline, CDR1 is SGHKS and CDR2 is YYEKEE (reference sequence). The CDR3 covers 15 residues. The V end lost 1 base, the J end lost 3 bases, and 13 bases lay between the germline ends. The CDR3 nucleotides read TGTGCCAGCAGCTTGCGATCTATTAGAGACACTGAAGCTTTCTTT. It is translated as CASSLRSIRDTEAFF.

The rearrangement links TRBV19 to TRBJ1-1, with D unclear. Trimming removed 3 bases from V and 0 bases from J, with 14 bases in between. The CDR3 is 16 amino acids. CDR1 is LNHDA, CDR2 SQIVND, per germline (reference sequence). Here the CDR3 reads CASSIFLRVMNTEAFF. DNA for the CDR3: TGTGCCAGTAGTATCTTCTTGAGAGTGATGAACACTGAAGCTTTCTTT.

On this clone itself: One end of the junction is discordant with germline, which a read error may explain. V is TRBV4-2 and J is TRBJ2-1; TRBD2 matches 9 bases. Germline V lookup: CDR1 LGHNA, CDR2 YNFKEQ. The CDR3 is 17 amino acids. CDR3 sequence reads: CASSQVPWRGGNNGQFF. The CDR3 DNA reads TGTGCCAGCAGCCAAGTCCCCTGGCGGGGGGGGAACAATGGGCAGTTCTTC.

The rearrangement links TRBV9 to TRBJ1-1, with D perhaps matching TRBD1 (6 bases). Trimming stripped 4 bases from V and 0 bases from J, with 10 bases between. CDR3 length: 14 residues. The germline gives CDR1 SGDLS, CDR2 YYNGEE. CDR3 nucleotide sequence: TGTGCCAGCAGCTTCGGACAGTTGAACACTGAAGCTTTCTTT. Protein product: CASSFGQLNTEAFF.

This chain joins TRBV7-9 and TRBJ1-2; D perhaps matches TRBD1 (5 bases). Deletions cut 3 bases from V and 0 bases from J, with 11 bases between. This CDR3 region has 15 residues. Germline-derived CDR1 and CDR2 are SEHNR and FQNEAQ (reference sequence). The CDR3 nucleotides read TGTGCCAGCAGCTTCGGGGGACTAGCTAACTATGGCTACACCTTC. The encoded protein is CASSFGGLANYGYTF.